Below are 8 T cell receptor beta chains sequenced from a single sample in a study of T cells in Graves' hyperthyroidism and ophthalmopathy. Amplification of TCR beta CDR3 regions used RNA as the template. TCR CDR3 underwent first-round RT-PCR with the HTBI primer set. Via MiXCR, TCRdb re-called the multiplex PCR reads, giving one row per CDR3 protein. The repertoire has more than 50,000 distinct CDR3 sequences, approximately 53% of them found once; the top ten carry roughly 3.3%. The specimen sequenced was blood. Receptors were obtained from a woman aged 55-69 years with Graves' ophthalmopathy.

This clonotype was observed at least ten times. The J gene is TRBJ1-2, the V gene TRBV9, with a possible D match to TRBD1 (6 bases). The germline V gene encodes CDR1 SGDLS and CDR2 YYNGEE. Trimming took 4 bases from V and 6 from J, leaving 22 bases between them. The CDR3 spans 16 residues. CDR3 nucleotide sequence: TGTGCCAGCAGCCCCAGCGCTATACAGGGTAGCGATGGCTACACCTTC. Its protein product is CASSPSAIQGSDGYTF.

The chain combines TRBV9 with TRBJ2-7; unclear D gene. The CDR3 sequence is 14 residues long. Trimming left V 0 bases short and J 4 bases short, with 11 bases between. CDR1 and CDR2 (germline): SGDLS, YYNGEE. The CDR3 spells CASSVANGQYEQYF. The CDR3, as DNA: TGTGCCAGCAGCGTAGCCAACGGCCAATACGAGCAGTACTTC.

The count of this clonotype is one. An end of the junction does not agree with germline; a read error may underlie this. J is TRBJ2-1 and V is TRBV14, with unresolved D. The CDR3 is made up of 11 amino acids. Germline V gene sequence: CDR1 SGHDN, CDR2 FVKESK. The CDR3 sequence is CANSTFNGQFF. The CDR3 DNA sequence: TGTGCCAACAGCACCTTCAATGGGCAGTTCTTC.

The chain joins TRBV20-1 to TRBJ2-5, with 8 bases aligning to TRBD1. V shed 3 bases, J shed 4 bases, and the junction held 7 bases outside the gene matches. The CDR3 spans 14 residues. In germline, CDR1 is DFQATT, CDR2 SNEGSKA (reference sequence). DNA for the CDR3: TGCAGTGCTAGGGTGGACAGGGTGCGAGAGACCCAGTACTTC. Translation: CSARVDRVRETQYF.

Details on this clonotype: A much larger clone sits a single nucleotide away, making a read error possible. The V and J genes are TRBV30 and TRBJ1-3; D is uncertain. CDR1 and CDR2 (germline): GTSNPN, SVGIG (reference sequence). This CDR3 region has 14 residues. The CDR3 protein is CAWRTRFSENTIYF. CDR3 nucleotides: TGTGCCTGGAGAACGCGGTTCTCTGAAAACACCATATATTTT.

The sample holds a few counts of this clonotype. V is TRBV5-1 and J is TRBJ1-4, with TRBD1 matching 11 bases. Germline trimming cut 0 bases from V and 8 bases from J; bases unmatched to any gene: 0. The CDR3 is made up of 14 amino acids. From germline, CDR1 is SGHRS and CDR2 YFSETQ. This chain's CDR3 is CASSLGTGGEKLFF. The CDR3, as DNA: TGCGCCAGCAGCTTGGGGACAGGGGGCGAAAAACTGTTTTTT.

V and J are TRBV9 and TRBJ2-7; 10 nucleotides match TRBD1. CDR1 is SGDLS, CDR2 YYNGEE, per germline. The V segment lost 4 bases and the J segment 8 bases; nucleotides outside the gene matches: 27. This CDR3 spans 20 amino acids. The CDR3 coding sequence is TGTGCCAGCAGCCCCGACAGGGGGCGAGGGGAATCCGGGACGTCTAACAAGCAGTACTTC. Translation gives CASSPDRGRGESGTSNKQYF.

This clonotype was recorded at least ten times. The chain uses TRBV5-1 and TRBJ1-5; a possible D gene is TRBD1 (6 bases). The CDR3 sequence is 16 residues long. CDR1 and CDR2 from the germline V gene are SGHRS and YFSETQ. V lost 1 base to trimming and J lost 2 bases, with 13 bases between them. This CDR3 reads CASSLLGGGGNQPQHF. The CDR3 nucleotides read TGCGCCAGCAGCTTGTTAGGGGGTGGAGGCAATCAGCCCCAGCATTTT.